The 3 T cell receptor beta chains given below trace back to one sample, sequenced in a study of regulatory T cells in long-lasting Graves disease. Construction of TCR beta libraries relied on iRepertoire HTBI primers and on Arm-PCR targeting CDR3 regions. TCRdb passed the multiplex PCR reads through MiXCR, listing each CDR3 protein once. The data hold about 470,000 distinct CDR3 sequences, with under 25% observed a single time. Time point reported: persistent/refractory GD, antithyroid drugs over 5 years with positive TRAb. Generation of the TCR library employed RNA extracted from PBMCs. The source material was peripheral blood mononuclear cells (PBMCs), sampled when the disease was refractory, from a patient treated with antithyroid drugs. These receptors all stem from a female donor with Graves disease.

This clonotype was observed a few times. Being one base from a much bigger clone, this may be a read error. This chain joins TRBV25-1 and TRBJ2-7; D not certain. CDR1 and CDR2 (germline): MGHDK, SYGVNS. V was trimmed by 5 bases and J by 3 bases, leaving 5 bases between them. The CDR3 contains 11 residues. CDR3 DNA: TGTGCCAGCAGTATGTACTACGAGCAGTACTTC. Encoded protein: CASSMYYEQYF.

This clonotype was counted only a few times. This sequence joins TRBV15 and TRBJ1-1; 7 bases map to TRBD1. The CDR3 has 18 residues. V gave up 6 bases and J gave up 4 bases; unmatched junction bases: 20. CDR1 LNHNV and CDR2 YYDKDF come from the germline V gene (reference sequence). CDR3 protein: CATSKPRQGQFGGTEAFF. CDR3 nucleotides: TGTGCCACCAGTAAACCGAGACAGGGCCAATTTGGTGGCACTGAAGCTTTCTTT. The variable domain in full, completed from reference TRBV15 and TRBJ1-1, reads DAMVIQNPRYQVTQFGKPVTLSCSQTLNHNVMYWYQQKSSQAPKLLFHYYDKDFNNEADTPDNFQSRRPNTSFCFLDIRSPGLGDTAMYLCATSKPRQGQFGGTEAFFGQGTRLTVV.

This clonotype has a count of ten or more. The chain employs TRBV28 and TRBJ2-7, with unresolved D. This CDR3 has 11 amino acids. Trimming took off 3 bases at V and 9 bases at J, with 9 bases between the two ends. Germline CDR1 MDHEN, CDR2 SYDVKM. CDR3 sequence (DNA): TGTGCCAGCAGTTTGGGTATGAGGCAGTACTTC. This gives the protein CASSLGMRQYF.